This record looks at one TCR beta chain sequence and its context. This specimen belongs to a study of blood T cell repertoires in COVID-19. The method was immunoSEQ multiplex PCR; TCRdb's version includes in-frame clones alone and lacks a portion of them. This table has a few hundred thousand clones, 85% to 90% appearing once. V dropped 6 bases and J dropped 6 bases, with 17 bases sitting between them. The CDR3 totals 15 residues. Per the germline V gene, CDR1 is MNHEY and CDR2 is SMNVEV (reference sequence). The V and J genes are TRBV27 and TRBJ2-2; no clear D. This clonotype was sampled from a woman younger than 45 who had recovered from COVID-19. Sequencing used PBMCs or T cells enriched from blood (not recorded which). CDR3 coding DNA: TGTGCCAGCAGCTCCGACTCCTTAATGGCCGGGGAGCTGTTTTTT. This translates into CASSSDSLMAGELFF.